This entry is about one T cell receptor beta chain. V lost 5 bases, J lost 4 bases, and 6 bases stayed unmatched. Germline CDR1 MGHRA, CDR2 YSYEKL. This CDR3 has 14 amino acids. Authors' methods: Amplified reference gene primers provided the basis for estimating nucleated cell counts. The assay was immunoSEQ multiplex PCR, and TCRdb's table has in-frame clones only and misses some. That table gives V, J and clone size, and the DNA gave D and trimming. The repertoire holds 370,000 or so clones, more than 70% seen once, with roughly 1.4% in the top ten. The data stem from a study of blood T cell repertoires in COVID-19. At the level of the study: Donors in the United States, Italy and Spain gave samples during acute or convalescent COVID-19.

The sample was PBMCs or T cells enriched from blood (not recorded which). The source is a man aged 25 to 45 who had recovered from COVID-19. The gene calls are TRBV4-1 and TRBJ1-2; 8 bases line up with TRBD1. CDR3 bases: TGCGCCAGCAGCGAAAACAGGGGGGCCTATGGCTACACCTTC. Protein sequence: CASSENRGAYGYTF.